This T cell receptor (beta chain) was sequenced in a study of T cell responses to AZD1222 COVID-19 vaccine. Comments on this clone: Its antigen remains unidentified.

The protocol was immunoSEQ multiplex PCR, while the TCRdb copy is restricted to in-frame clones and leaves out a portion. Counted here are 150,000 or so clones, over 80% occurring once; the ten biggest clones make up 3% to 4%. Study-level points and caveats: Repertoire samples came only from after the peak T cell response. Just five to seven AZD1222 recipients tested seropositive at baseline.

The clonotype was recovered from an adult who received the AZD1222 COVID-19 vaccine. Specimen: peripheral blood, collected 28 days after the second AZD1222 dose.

The CDR3 region is CASSEKPPPLDTQYF. CDR3 nucleotide sequence: TGTGCCAGCAGCGAAAAGCCCCCACCCCTGGATACGCAGTATTTT. This chain joins TRBV9 and TRBJ2-3, with D unclear. The CDR3 covers 15 residues. The germline V gene encodes CDR1 SGDLS and CDR2 YYNGEE. Trimming removed 3 bases from V and 6 bases from J, with 17 bases in between.